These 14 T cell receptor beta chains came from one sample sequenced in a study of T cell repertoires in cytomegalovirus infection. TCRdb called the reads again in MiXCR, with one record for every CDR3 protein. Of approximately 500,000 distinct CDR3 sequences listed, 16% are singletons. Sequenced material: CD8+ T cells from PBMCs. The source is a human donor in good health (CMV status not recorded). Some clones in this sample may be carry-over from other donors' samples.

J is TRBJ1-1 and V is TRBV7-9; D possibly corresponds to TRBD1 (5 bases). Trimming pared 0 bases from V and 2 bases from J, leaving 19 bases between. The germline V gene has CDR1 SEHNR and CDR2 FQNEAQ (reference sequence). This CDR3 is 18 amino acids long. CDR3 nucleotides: TGTGCCAGCAGCTTAGCTGAGGGGACCTCCTTAGGCAACACTGAAGCTTTCTTT. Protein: CASSLAEGTSLGNTEAFF.

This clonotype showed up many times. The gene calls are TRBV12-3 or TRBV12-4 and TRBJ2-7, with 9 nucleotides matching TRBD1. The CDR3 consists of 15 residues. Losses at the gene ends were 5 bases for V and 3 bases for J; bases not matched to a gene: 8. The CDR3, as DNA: TGTGCCAGCAGTCCCCGGACAGGGGCGAACTACGAGCAGTACTTC. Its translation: CASSPRTGANYEQYF.

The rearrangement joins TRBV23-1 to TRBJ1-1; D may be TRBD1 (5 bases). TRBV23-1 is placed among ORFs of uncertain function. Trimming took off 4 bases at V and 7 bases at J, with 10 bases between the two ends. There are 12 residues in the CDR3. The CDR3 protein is CASSPRRVEAFF. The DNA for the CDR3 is TGCGCCAGCAGTCCCCGCAGGGTTGAAGCTTTCTTT.

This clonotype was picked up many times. Here the CDR3 reads CASSYSAGTSGSTDTQYF. The CDR3 nucleotides are TGTGCCAGCAGTTACTCGGCCGGGACTAGCGGAAGCACAGATACGCAGTATTTT. This rearrangement joins TRBV6-5 to TRBJ2-3, with 11 bases identical to TRBD2. This CDR3 contains 18 residues. After removal of 0 bases from V and 0 bases from J, the junction contained 5 bases not matched to a gene. Per the germline V gene, CDR1 is MNHEY and CDR2 is SVGAGI.

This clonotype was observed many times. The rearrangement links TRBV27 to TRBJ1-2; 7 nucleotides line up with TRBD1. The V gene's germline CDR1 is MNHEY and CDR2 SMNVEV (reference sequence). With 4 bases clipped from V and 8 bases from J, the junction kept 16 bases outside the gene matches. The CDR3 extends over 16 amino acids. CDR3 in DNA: TGTGCCAGCAGTTCCGGGCCATCCGGGACAGCTAGCGGCTACACCTTC. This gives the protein CASSSGPSGTASGYTF.

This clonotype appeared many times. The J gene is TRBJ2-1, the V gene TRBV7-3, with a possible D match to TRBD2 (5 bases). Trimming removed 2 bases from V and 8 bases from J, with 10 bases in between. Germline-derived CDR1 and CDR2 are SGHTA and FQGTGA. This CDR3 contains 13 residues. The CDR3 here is CASSLAGSDEQFF. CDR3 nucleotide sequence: TGTGCCAGCAGCTTAGCGGGCTCGGATGAGCAGTTCTTC.

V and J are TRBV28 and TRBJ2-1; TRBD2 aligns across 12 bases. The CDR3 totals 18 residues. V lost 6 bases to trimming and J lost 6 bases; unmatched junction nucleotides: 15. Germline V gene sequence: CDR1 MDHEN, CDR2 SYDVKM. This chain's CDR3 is CASSGLATGTSGPNEQFF. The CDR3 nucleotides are TGTGCCAGCAGCGGACTAGCGACCGGGACTAGCGGGCCCAATGAGCAGTTCTTC.

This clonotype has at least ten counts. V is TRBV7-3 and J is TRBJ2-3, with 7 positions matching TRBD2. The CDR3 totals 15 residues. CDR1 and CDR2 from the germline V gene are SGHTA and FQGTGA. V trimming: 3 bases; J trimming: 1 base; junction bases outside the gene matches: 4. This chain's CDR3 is CASSFSGSGTDTQYF. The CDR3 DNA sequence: TGTGCCAGCAGCTTTAGCGGGTCGGGCACAGATACGCAGTATTTT.

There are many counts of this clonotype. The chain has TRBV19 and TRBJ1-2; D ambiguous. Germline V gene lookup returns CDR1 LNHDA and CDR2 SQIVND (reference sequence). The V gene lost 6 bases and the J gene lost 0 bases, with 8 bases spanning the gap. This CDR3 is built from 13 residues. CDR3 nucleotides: TGTGCCAGTAGAAACAGAGCTAACTATGGCTACACCTTC. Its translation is CASRNRANYGYTF. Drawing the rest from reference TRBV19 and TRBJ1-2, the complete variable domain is DGGITQSPKYLFRKEGQNVTLSCEQNLNHDAMYWYRQDPGQGLRLIYYSQIVNDFQKGDIAEGYSVSREKKESFPLTVTSAQKNPTAFYLCASRNRANYGYTFGSGTRLTVV.

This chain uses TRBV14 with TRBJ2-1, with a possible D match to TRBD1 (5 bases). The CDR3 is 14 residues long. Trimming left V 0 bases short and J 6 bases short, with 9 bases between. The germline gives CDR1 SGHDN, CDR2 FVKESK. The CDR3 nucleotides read TGTGCCAGCAGCCAAGATGGCAGGGCCAATGAGCAGTTCTTC. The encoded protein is CASSQDGRANEQFF.

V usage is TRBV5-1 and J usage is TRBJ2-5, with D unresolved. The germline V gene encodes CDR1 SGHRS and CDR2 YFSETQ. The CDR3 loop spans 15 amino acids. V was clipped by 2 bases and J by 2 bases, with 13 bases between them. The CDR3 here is CASSLTFPKQETQYF. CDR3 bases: TGCGCCAGCAGCTTAACGTTCCCAAAACAAGAGACCCAGTACTTC.

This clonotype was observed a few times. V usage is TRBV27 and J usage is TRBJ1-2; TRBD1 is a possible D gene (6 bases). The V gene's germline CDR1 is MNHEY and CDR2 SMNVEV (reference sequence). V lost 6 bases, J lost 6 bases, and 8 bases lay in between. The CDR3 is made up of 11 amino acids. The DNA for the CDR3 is TGTGCCAGCAGACAGGGTGATGGCTACACCTTC. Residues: CASRQGDGYTF.

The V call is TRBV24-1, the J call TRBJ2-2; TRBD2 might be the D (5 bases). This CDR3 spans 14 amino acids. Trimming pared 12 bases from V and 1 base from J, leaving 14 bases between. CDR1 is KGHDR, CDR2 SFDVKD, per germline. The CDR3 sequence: CAAEGRLNTGELFF. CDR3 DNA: TGTGCCGCCGAGGGCCGCTTGAACACCGGGGAGCTGTTTTTT.

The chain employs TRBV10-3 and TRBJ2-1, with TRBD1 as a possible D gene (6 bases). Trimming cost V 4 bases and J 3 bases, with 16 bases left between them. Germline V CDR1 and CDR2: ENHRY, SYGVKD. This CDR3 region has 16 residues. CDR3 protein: CAISGISQGSYNEQFF. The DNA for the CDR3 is TGTGCCATCAGTGGAATATCACAGGGTAGCTACAATGAGCAGTTCTTC.